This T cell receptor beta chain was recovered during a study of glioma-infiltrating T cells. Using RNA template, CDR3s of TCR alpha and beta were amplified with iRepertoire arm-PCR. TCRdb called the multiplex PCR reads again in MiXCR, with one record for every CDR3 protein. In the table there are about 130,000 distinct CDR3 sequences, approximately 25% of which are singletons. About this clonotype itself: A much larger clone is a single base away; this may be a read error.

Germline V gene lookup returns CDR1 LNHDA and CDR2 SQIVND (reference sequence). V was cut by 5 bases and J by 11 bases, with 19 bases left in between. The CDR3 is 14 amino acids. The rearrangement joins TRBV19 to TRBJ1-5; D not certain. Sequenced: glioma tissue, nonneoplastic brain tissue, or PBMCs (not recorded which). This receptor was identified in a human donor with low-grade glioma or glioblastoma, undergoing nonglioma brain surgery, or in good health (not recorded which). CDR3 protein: CASSSDQIGLSQHF. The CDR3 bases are TGTGCCAGTAGTTCGGATCAAATCGGCCTGTCCCAGCATTTT.